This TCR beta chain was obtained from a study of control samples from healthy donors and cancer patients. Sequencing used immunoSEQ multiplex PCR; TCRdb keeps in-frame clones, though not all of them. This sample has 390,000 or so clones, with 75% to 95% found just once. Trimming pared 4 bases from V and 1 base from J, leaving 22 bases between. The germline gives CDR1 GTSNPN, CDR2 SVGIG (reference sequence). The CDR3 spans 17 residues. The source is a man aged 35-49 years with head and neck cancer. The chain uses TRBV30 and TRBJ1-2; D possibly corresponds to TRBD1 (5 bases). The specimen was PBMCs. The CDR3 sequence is CAWTRDPRDVFNYGYTF. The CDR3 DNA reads TGTGCCTGGACCCGGGACCCAAGGGATGTTTTTAACTATGGCTACACCTTC.